The clone carrying this T cell receptor beta chain was picked up a small number of times. The data stem from a study of blood T cell repertoires in COVID-19. Turning to the study itself: Samples representing acute and convalescent COVID-19 were sourced from the United States, Italy and Spain. T cells, B-cell-depleted T cells, or PBMCs supplied cDNA or gDNA.

Study processing details: Reference gene primer amplification gave estimated nucleated cell counts. Some clones are missing from TCRdb's copy, which holds only in-frame ones; the method was immunoSEQ multiplex PCR. V, J and clone size derive from that table, while D and trimming were established from the DNA sequence. Found here are fewer than 200,000 clones, about 75% of them singletons; the top ten hold around 7.9%. The germline CDR1 and CDR2 sequences are SGHDT and YYEEEE. This CDR3 has 16 amino acids. The germline V and J ends were trimmed by 0 bases and 4 bases, with 13 bases remaining between them.

This sequence was found in a woman aged 45-65 years with active or convalescent COVID-19. The V and J genes are TRBV5-6 and TRBJ2-2; D gene uncertain. The source material was peripheral blood. The CDR3 DNA reads TGTGCCAGCAGCTTGGTATTGGTTTCGGGCACCGGGGAGCTGTTTTTT. Its translation: CASSLVLVSGTGELFF.